A single T cell receptor (beta chain) is shown here with its context. The data originate from a study of T cells in Graves' hyperthyroidism and ophthalmopathy. Study overall: Peripheral blood was taken when the disease was first diagnosed, before any treatment began.

TCR beta CDR3 regions were amplified from RNA transcripts. First-round RT-PCR targeting the TCR CDR3 was performed with the HTBI primer set. TCRdb itself ran the multiplex PCR reads through MiXCR, one entry per CDR3 protein. The sample lists roughly 550,000 distinct CDR3 sequences; roughly 15% were seen once. Germline V gene data show CDR1 as MNHEY and CDR2 as SMNVEV (reference sequence). J gave up 5 bases and V 3 bases, and 10 bases lay outside the gene matches. CDR3 length: 17 amino acids. The TCR sequence derives from a woman aged 25 to 39 with Graves' ophthalmopathy. V usage is TRBV27 and J usage is TRBJ2-1; TRBD2 matches at 10 bases. The sequencing input was blood. The CDR3 sequence: CASSFALAGNKNNEQFF. The CDR3 nucleotides read TGTGCCAGCAGTTTCGCACTAGCGGGAAATAAGAACAATGAGCAGTTCTTC.